This entry lists 28 T cell receptor beta chains sequenced from one sample in a study of T cell repertoires in cytomegalovirus infection. TCRdb passed the reads through MiXCR, listing each CDR3 protein once. Of approximately 1,000,000 distinct CDR3 sequences in the sample, roughly 30% were seen once. Which antigens these TCRs recognize remains unknown. The sample here was cultured CD8+ T cells from PBMCs, taken from culture after CMV antigen stimulation. The source is a human donor in good health (CMV status not recorded). Some clones in this sample may be carry-over from other donors' samples.

This clonotype was detected many times. The chain has TRBV7-2 and TRBJ2-7; 7 bases line up with TRBD2. Germline assignment: CDR1 SGHTA and CDR2 FQGNSA. The trim removed 3 bases at V and 0 bases at J, leaving 8 bases unmatched. This CDR3 is built from 16 residues. The chain's CDR3 is CASSFSGEGFSYEQYF. The CDR3 nucleotides are TGTGCCAGCAGCTTTAGTGGGGAGGGGTTCTCCTACGAGCAGTACTTC.

Concerning this clonotype itself: One end of the junction is discordant with germline, which a read error may explain. The chain employs TRBV19 and TRBJ1-1; D not certain. The CDR3 loop spans 14 amino acids. Germline CDR1 and CDR2: LNHDA and SQIVND (reference sequence). The CDR3 DNA sequence: TGTACCAGTACCGACTGGGAATTGAACACTGAAGCTTTCTTT. Protein product: CTSTDWELNTEAFF.

This clonotype came up a few times. The CDR3 reads CASRPDWTYEQYF. The CDR3 DNA sequence: TGTGCCAGCAGGCCGGACTGGACATACGAGCAGTACTTC. This chain links TRBV7-9 with TRBJ2-7; D tentatively reads TRBD1 or TRBD2 (5 bases each). The germline V and J ends were trimmed by 6 bases and 4 bases, with 13 bases remaining between them. CDR1 SEHNR and CDR2 FQNEAQ come from the germline V gene (reference sequence). This CDR3 has 13 amino acids.

Remarks on this clonotype: One base away lies a much larger clone, so this may be a sequencing read error. J is TRBJ1-2 and V is TRBV12-3 or TRBV12-4; D gene uncertain. The CDR3 runs 12 residues. V was cut by 4 bases and J by 5 bases, with 8 bases left in between. Here the CDR3 reads CASSSRTYGYTF. DNA for the CDR3: TGTGCCAGCAGTTCTCGGACTTATGGCTACACCTTC.

The chain is built from TRBV28 and TRBJ2-1; tentative D call: TRBD1 (6 bases). The germline CDR1 and CDR2 sequences are MDHEN and SYDVKM. The CDR3 is 14 amino acids. V shed 4 bases and J shed 7 bases, with 14 bases lying between them. The DNA of the CDR3 is TGTGCCAGCAGTTCGAGGGGGATCAGGAATGAGCAGTTCTTC. It is translated as CASSSRGIRNEQFF. The whole variable domain, filled in from reference TRBV28 and TRBJ2-1, reads DVKVTQSSRYLVKRTGEKVFLECVQDMDHENMFWYRQDPGLGLRLIYFSYDVKMKEKGDIPEGYSVSREKKERFSLILESASTNQTSMYLCASSSRGIRNEQFFGPGTRLTVL.

This clonotype has ten or more counts. The V gene is TRBV7-2, the J gene TRBJ2-5; 10 bases map to TRBD1. The CDR3 spans 17 residues. With 4 bases clipped from V and 5 bases from J, the junction kept 13 bases outside the gene matches. In germline, CDR1 is SGHTA, CDR2 FQGNSA. The CDR3 bases are TGTGCCAGCAGCTCCCCGAGTCCGGGACAGGGGAGGGAGACCCAGTACTTC. It codes for CASSSPSPGQGRETQYF.

The V call is TRBV28, the J call TRBJ2-1; D uncertain. The germline gives CDR1 MDHEN, CDR2 SYDVKM. The ends were cut back, 3 bases at V and 5 bases at J, with 11 bases in the middle. This CDR3 is built from 14 residues. The CDR3 bases are TGTGCCAGCAGTTTTGGAAACAAGCACAATGAGCAGTTCTTC. Translation gives CASSFGNKHNEQFF.

The rearrangement uses TRBV4-3 and TRBJ2-5; D is possibly TRBD1 or TRBD2 (5 bases each). The CDR3 has 15 residues. V was shortened by 0 bases and J by 7 bases, with 15 bases between the two germline ends. Germline values: CDR1 LGHNA, CDR2 YSLEER. The CDR3 loop is CASSQDRSGTGTQYF. CDR3 nucleotides: TGCGCCAGCAGCCAAGACCGTTCCGGGACGGGGACCCAGTACTTC.

This clonotype was detected only a few times. The chain recombines TRBV6-5 with TRBJ2-5; 7 bases fit TRBD2. With V trimmed by 9 bases and J by 7 bases, 8 bases remained unmatched. CDR3 size: 12 residues. Per germline, CDR1 MNHEY and CDR2 SVGAGI. The CDR3 DNA reads TGTGCCAGTTTAGCGGGCCCGGGGACCCAGTACTTC. Translation: CASLAGPGTQYF.

This clonotype was seen more than once but under ten times. J is TRBJ1-1 and V is TRBV7-9, with TRBD1 identical over 8 bases. Germline values: CDR1 SEHNR, CDR2 FQNEAQ (reference sequence). Trimming removed 11 bases from V and 5 bases from J; junction bases left unmatched: 10. This CDR3 spans 13 amino acids. CDR3 loop: CAWSGQGATEAFF. The CDR3 region has the DNA TGTGCCTGGAGTGGGCAGGGGGCGACTGAAGCTTTCTTT.

This clonotype was counted between two and nine times. J is TRBJ1-3 and V is TRBV7-9; D possibly corresponds to TRBD1 (5 bases). Germline V lookup: CDR1 SEHNR, CDR2 FQNEAQ (reference sequence). Trimming stripped 9 bases from V and 5 bases from J, with 14 bases between. The CDR3 loop spans 13 amino acids. This chain's CDR3 is CASTRVLRNTIYF. The DNA for the CDR3 is TGTGCCAGTACCAGGGTTTTGAGAAACACCATATATTTT. Together with reference TRBV7-9 and TRBJ1-3, the CDR3 gives the full variable domain: DTGVSQNPRHKITKRGQNVTFRCDPISEHNRLYWYRQTLGQGPEFLTYFQNEAQLEKSRLLSDRFSAERPKGSFSTLEIQRTEQGDSAMYLCASTRVLRNTIYFGEGSWLTVV.

The chain carries TRBV27 and TRBJ2-2, with 8 nucleotides matching TRBD2. V was pared by 6 bases and J by 4 bases, with 7 bases of the junction left unmatched. The germline CDR1 and CDR2 sequences are MNHEY and SMNVEV (reference sequence). This CDR3 has 15 amino acids. In DNA, the CDR3 is TGTGCCAGCAGGCCGGCGGGGGGACGCACCGGGGAGCTGTTTTTT. Its protein product is CASRPAGGRTGELFF.

At least ten counts were recorded for this clonotype. The chain is built from TRBV7-3 and TRBJ2-1, with a weak D call TRBD1 (6 bases). With 5 bases removed from V and 7 bases from J, the gap between germline ends came to 18 bases. The germline V gene has CDR1 SGHTA and CDR2 FQGTGA. This CDR3 comprises 15 residues. CDR3 in amino acids: CASSPSGELRNEQFF. For the CDR3, the DNA is TGTGCCAGCAGCCCCTCAGGGGAGCTAAGGAATGAGCAGTTCTTC. The variable domain in full, completed from reference TRBV7-3 and TRBJ2-1, reads GAGVSQTPSNKVTEKGKYVELRCDPISGHTALYWYRQSLGQGPEFLIYFQGTGAADDSGLPNDRFFAVRPEGSVSTLKIQRTERGDSAVYLCASSPSGELRNEQFFGPGTRLTVL.

This clonotype occurred many times. The gene calls are TRBV7-2 and TRBJ2-7, with 9 bases lining up with TRBD1. The CDR3 loop spans 14 amino acids. From germline, CDR1 is SGHTA and CDR2 FQGNSA. J was trimmed by 1 base and V by 4 bases; bases with no gene match: 2. The CDR3 DNA follows: TGTGCCAGCAGCTCGGACAGGGGTTCCTACGAGCAGTACGTC. Translating gives CASSSDRGSYEQYV.

The chain employs TRBV12-5 and TRBJ2-5, with D maybe TRBD2 (6 bases). The CDR3 runs to 17 residues. Trimming took 0 bases from V and 1 from J, leaving 15 bases between them. Germline CDR1 is LGHNT and CDR2 is FRNRAP. The CDR3 nucleotides are TGTGCTAGTGGTTTGGTAGGGGCTAGCGCACTCCAAGAGACCCAGTACTTC. It yields the protein CASGLVGASALQETQYF.

This chain connects TRBV5-8 to TRBJ2-1; the D is unclear. Looked up from germline, CDR1 is SGHTS and CDR2 is YDEGEE. Trimming removed 0 bases at V and 8 bases at J, with 6 bases between. The length of the CDR3 is 12 residues. The CDR3 is CASSLVQHEQFF. CDR3 coding DNA: TGTGCCAGCAGCTTGGTGCAGCATGAGCAGTTCTTC.

This clonotype showed up just a few times. V gene TRBV20-1 combines with J gene TRBJ2-5; 13 nucleotides align to TRBD2. V shed 3 bases and J 5 bases; nucleotides not matched to a gene: 3. The CDR3 contains 14 residues. CDR1 is DFQATT and CDR2 is SNEGSKA in the germline V gene (reference sequence). CDR3 region: CSARTSGGTETQYF. The DNA of the CDR3 is TGCAGTGCTAGGACTAGCGGGGGGACTGAGACCCAGTACTTC.

This clonotype was recorded a few times. The chain carries TRBV6-1 and TRBJ2-7, with D perhaps matching TRBD1 (6 bases). Germline V CDR1 and CDR2: MNHNS, SASEGT. With 8 bases removed from V and 2 bases from J, the gap between germline ends came to 10 bases. This CDR3 spans 12 amino acids. The CDR3 DNA is TGTGCCAGCCGGGACACCGCCTACGAGCAGTACGTC. It translates to CASRDTAYEQYV.

This clonotype was detected a few times. The chain uses TRBV6-6 and TRBJ1-1, with D perhaps TRBD1 (5 bases). Trimming took off 6 bases at V and 5 bases at J, with 10 bases between the two ends. CDR3 length: 12 residues. Germline-derived CDR1 and CDR2 are MNHNY and SVGAGI (reference sequence). The CDR3 region is CASRPQVTEAFF. CDR3 nucleotide sequence: TGTGCCAGCAGGCCACAGGTTACTGAAGCTTTCTTT.

This clonotype was observed a handful of times. V and J are TRBV27 and TRBJ1-3; tentative D call: TRBD1 (5 bases). CDR1 MNHEY and CDR2 SMNVEV come from the germline V gene (reference sequence). With 6 bases removed from V and 2 bases from J, the gap between germline ends came to 11 bases. This CDR3 region has 14 residues. The CDR3 bases are TGTGCCAGCAGGCGGGGGGGAGCTGGAAACACCATATATTTT. Translation: CASRRGGAGNTIYF.

This clonotype was detected many times. The chain carries TRBV9 and TRBJ2-7; the match to TRBD2 covers 11 bases. Germline V gives CDR1 SGDLS, CDR2 YYNGEE. V lost 4 bases and J lost 4; bases outside the gene matches: 13. CDR3 length: 17 amino acids. The CDR3 is CASSLRGSGGAGYEQYF. Written as DNA, the CDR3 is TGTGCCAGCAGCTTGCGTGGTAGCGGGGGGGCCGGATACGAGCAGTACTTC. Supplemented by reference TRBV9 and TRBJ2-7, the full variable domain reads DSGVTQTPKHLITATGQRVTLRCSPRSGDLSVYWYQQSLDQGLQFLIQYYNGEERAKGNILERFSAQQFPDLHSELNLSSLELGDSALYFCASSLRGSGGAGYEQYFGPGTRLTVT.

This clonotype was counted a few times. The chain combines TRBV19 with TRBJ2-1; D may be TRBD2 (7 bases). The CDR3 totals 16 residues. Trimming cost V 1 base and J 1 base, with 11 bases left between them. CDR1 LNHDA and CDR2 SQIVND come from the germline V gene (reference sequence). Here the CDR3 reads CASSIAGGGSYNEQFF. The DNA of the CDR3 is TGTGCCAGTAGTATAGCGGGGGGCGGGTCCTACAATGAGCAGTTCTTC. Using reference TRBV19 and TRBJ2-1 for the parts outside the CDR3, the full variable domain is DGGITQSPKYLFRKEGQNVTLSCEQNLNHDAMYWYRQDPGQGLRLIYYSQIVNDFQKGDIAEGYSVSREKKESFPLTVTSAQKNPTAFYLCASSIAGGGSYNEQFFGPGTRLTVL.

The chain couples TRBV6-1 to TRBJ2-7, with 7 positions matching TRBD2. Losses at the gene ends were 6 bases for V and 2 bases for J; bases not matched to a gene: 16. CDR3 length equals 17 residues. From germline, CDR1 is MNHNS and CDR2 SASEGT. CDR3: CASRGHLSGVTTYEQYV. The CDR3 bases are TGTGCCAGCAGGGGTCATTTAAGCGGGGTTACCACCTACGAGCAGTACGTC.

V gene TRBV11-1 combines with J gene TRBJ2-1; perhaps TRBD1 as D (6 bases). V dropped 0 bases and J dropped 7 bases, with 19 bases sitting between them. This CDR3 comprises 17 residues. The germline V gene has CDR1 SGHAT and CDR2 FQDESV (reference sequence). The CDR3 reads CASSLARQGRGQNEQFF. The DNA of the CDR3 is TGTGCCAGCAGCTTAGCCCGGCAGGGACGGGGACAAAATGAGCAGTTCTTC. The variable domain in full, completed from reference TRBV11-1 and TRBJ2-1, reads EAEVAQSPRYKITEKSQAVAFWCDPISGHATLYWYRQILGQGPELLVQFQDESVVDDSQLPKDRFSAERLKGVDSTLKIQPAELGDSAMYLCASSLARQGRGQNEQFFGPGTRLTVL.

This clonotype was seen only a few times. The chain links TRBV28 to TRBJ2-7, with TRBD1 identical over 10 bases. This CDR3 has 15 amino acids. Germline CDR1 and CDR2: MDHEN and SYDVKM. V shed 6 bases, J shed 5 bases, and the junction held 10 bases outside the gene matches. The CDR3 region has the DNA TGTGCCAGCAGACCTCGTCCGGGACAGGGGAACGAGCAGTACGTC. Its translation is CASRPRPGQGNEQYV.

Many counts were recorded for this clonotype. V and J are TRBV7-6 and TRBJ1-6, with TRBD1 matching over 7 bases. The CDR3 spans 17 residues. In germline, CDR1 is SGHVS, CDR2 FNYEAQ. The junction had 10 bases not matched to a gene; V was cut back by 1 base and J by 7 bases. For the CDR3, the DNA is TGTGCCAGCAGCTTAGACCTGTCACAGGGGAGCAATTCACCCCTCCACTTT. Amino acids: CASSLDLSQGSNSPLHF.

This clonotype was detected many times. Its ends do not fully match the called genes, so a read error is possible. The chain links TRBV12-3 or TRBV12-4 to TRBJ1-1; D uncertain. The CDR3 has 14 residues. CDR3 region: CASSLGLMNTEAFF. CDR3 in DNA: TGTGCCAGCAGCTTAGGGCTCATGAACACTGAAGCTTTCTTT.

The chain carries TRBV27 and TRBJ2-7, with D perhaps matching TRBD1 (5 bases). Trimming removed 2 bases from V and 5 bases from J, with 10 bases in between. This CDR3 spans 13 amino acids. Germline lookup yields CDR1 MNHEY and CDR2 SMNVEV (reference sequence). The CDR3 region is CASSLGALDEQYF. In nucleotides, the CDR3 is TGTGCCAGCAGTTTAGGGGCCCTGGACGAGCAGTACTTC.